This TCR beta chain is from a study of blood T cell repertoires in COVID-19. In the source study's methods: Using reference gene primer amplification, nucleated cell counts were estimated. The assay was immunoSEQ multiplex PCR, and TCRdb's table has in-frame clones only and misses some. Clonal size and the V and J genes are those of that table, whereas D and trimming came from the DNA. Of about 150,000 clones in the sample, 84% are singletons; the top ten hold more than 4.5%. Cohort assignment relied on participant-reported clinical history. Up to 2 weeks before entering the study, exposed participants had met a COVID-19 case. The sequence was collected from a woman in her fifties or sixties who had been exposed to COVID-19. Sequencing was done on a sample of PBMCs or T cells enriched from blood (not recorded which).

The CDR3 sequence is CASRTEVGGGYTF. CDR3 sequence (DNA): TGTGCCAGCAGGACCGAGGTCGGCGGTGGCTACACCTTC. The chain joins TRBV6-5 to TRBJ1-2; D uncertain. Trimming took off 6 bases at V and 7 bases at J, with 15 bases between the two ends. The CDR3 is made up of 13 amino acids. Germline V lookup: CDR1 MNHEY, CDR2 SVGAGI.